What follows are 20 T cell receptor beta chains derived from one specimen sequenced in a study of shared clonotypes between healthy human individuals. Sequencing used immunoSEQ multiplex PCR; TCRdb keeps in-frame clones, though not all of them. The sample holds about 2.1 million clones, 85% to 95% seen once. CD45RO-negative cells were positively selected for CCR7, leaving out terminally differentiated effector memory CD45RA+ cells. What was sequenced was naive CD8+ T cells from PBMCs. These receptors originate from a man aged 18 to 30 in good health. Some clones in this sample may be carry-over from other donors' samples.

The chain recombines TRBV6-1 with TRBJ2-5, with 10 bases matching TRBD1. This CDR3 region has 14 residues. Germline trimming cut 4 bases from V and 4 bases from J; bases unmatched to any gene: 3. Germline loops: CDR1 MNHNS, CDR2 SASEGT. The CDR3 sequence: CASSVWTGGETQYF. In DNA form, the CDR3 reads TGTGCCAGCAGTGTCTGGACAGGGGGAGAGACCCAGTACTTC.

This chain uses TRBV5-4 with TRBJ1-3; D not certain. The V gene lost 1 base and the J gene lost 2 bases, with 7 bases spanning the gap. Germline V lookup: CDR1 SGHNT, CDR2 YYREEE (reference sequence). This CDR3 contains 14 residues. The CDR3 sequence is CASSLMGTGNTIYF. As DNA, the CDR3 is TGTGCCAGCAGCTTGATGGGGACTGGAAACACCATATATTTT.

About this clone itself: The junction shows a germline mismatch at one end, possibly a read error. The CDR3 nucleotides read TGTGCCAGTAGTCTCCGACAGGGTCTAGCGGAACCCCCGCGATTC. It translates to CASSLRQGLAEPPRF. The V gene is TRBV19, the J gene TRBJ2-7, with D perhaps assigned TRBD1 or TRBD2 (7 bases each). The CDR3 contains 15 residues. Per germline, CDR1 LNHDA and CDR2 SQIVND (reference sequence).

The CDR3 region is CASSLLSDGGTGANVLTF. The DNA of the CDR3 is TGTGCCAGCAGTTTATTATCGGACGGAGGAACTGGGGCCAACGTCCTGACTTTC. The rearrangement uses TRBV27 and TRBJ2-6; possibly TRBD2 for D (5 bases). The CDR3 has 18 residues. The V and J ends lost 1 base and 2 bases respectively, with 15 bases between them. Germline CDR1 MNHEY, CDR2 SMNVEV (reference sequence). The whole variable domain, filled in from reference TRBV27 and TRBJ2-6, reads EAQVTQNPRYLITVTGKKLTVTCSQNMNHEYMSWYRQDPGLGLRQIYYSMNVEVTDKGDVPEGYKVSRKEKRNFPLILESPSPNQTSLYFCASSLLSDGGTGANVLTFGAGSRLTVL.

The genes are TRBV11-2 and TRBJ2-3; D may be TRBD1 (6 bases). CDR3 length equals 13 residues. With 4 bases removed from V and 10 bases from J, the gap between germline ends came to 15 bases. Germline V gene sequence: CDR1 SGHAT, CDR2 FQNNGV. The CDR3 spells CASSSTGIQAQYF. CDR3 DNA sequence: TGTGCCAGCAGCTCCACAGGGATTCAGGCGCAGTATTTT.

The CDR3 DNA reads TGTGCCAGCAGTGAGACGGGGCCCGGGTACGAGCAGTACTTC. Amino acid sequence: CASSETGPGYEQYF. This chain uses TRBV25-1 with TRBJ2-7; perhaps D is TRBD1 or TRBD2 (5 bases each). CDR3 length: 14 residues. Germline V CDR1 and CDR2: MGHDK, SYGVNS. The germline V and J ends were trimmed by 3 bases and 4 bases, with 13 bases remaining between them.

The rearrangement uses TRBV27 and TRBJ2-1, with D possibly being TRBD2 (6 bases). V shed 3 bases and J shed 10 bases, with 19 bases lying between them. Germline V gene data show CDR1 as MNHEY and CDR2 as SMNVEV (reference sequence). This CDR3 comprises 15 residues. CDR3 residues: CASSFRLAYPSEQFF. Here the CDR3 DNA reads TGTGCCAGCAGTTTTAGGCTAGCGTACCCCTCCGAGCAGTTCTTC.

The rearrangement links TRBV7-8 to TRBJ2-7, with TRBD1 matching 9 bases. This CDR3 is 16 amino acids long. J gave up 2 bases and V 0 bases, and 5 bases lay outside the gene matches. Germline CDR1 SGHVS, CDR2 FQNEAQ. CDR3 loop: CASSLAPGQGPYEQYF. The CDR3 DNA reads TGTGCCAGCAGCTTAGCGCCGGGACAGGGTCCCTACGAGCAGTACTTC.

V is TRBV7-8 and J is TRBJ1-5; D call uncertain. The CDR3 is 15 residues long. Germline V lookup: CDR1 SGHVS, CDR2 FQNEAQ. V lost 1 base and J lost 4, with 11 bases in between. Here the CDR3 reads CASSLVVAGNQPQHF. As DNA, the CDR3 is TGTGCCAGCAGCTTAGTGGTGGCAGGTAATCAGCCCCAGCATTTT. Together with reference TRBV7-8 and TRBJ1-5, the CDR3 gives the full variable domain: GAGVSQSPRYKVAKRGQDVALRCDPISGHVSLFWYQQALGQGPEFLTYFQNEAQLDKSGLPSDRFFAERPEGSVSTLKIQRTQQEDSAVYLCASSLVVAGNQPQHFGDGTRLSIL.

As regards this clone: Other DNA sequences in this sample translate to the same CDR3. The chain couples TRBV6-5 to TRBJ2-2, with D maybe TRBD2 (5 bases). V was pared by 0 bases and J by 1 base, with 6 bases between. This CDR3 is built from 15 residues. The germline V gene encodes CDR1 MNHEY and CDR2 SVGAGI. CDR3 sequence reads: CASSYSGENTGELFF. In DNA, the CDR3 is TGTGCCAGCAGTTACTCCGGGGAGAACACCGGGGAGCTGTTTTTT.

This clone was recorded only once. This rearrangement joins TRBV2 to TRBJ2-7; 9 bases agree with TRBD1. From germline, CDR1 is SNHLY and CDR2 FYNNEI. J was trimmed by 0 bases and V by 5 bases; bases with no gene match: 5. The CDR3 totals 15 residues. The CDR3 protein is CASSPPDRGSYEQYF. The CDR3 region has the DNA TGTGCCAGCAGTCCTCCGGACAGGGGCTCCTACGAGCAGTACTTC. Together with reference TRBV2 and TRBJ2-7, the CDR3 gives the full variable domain: EPEVTQTPSHQVTQMGQEVILRCVPISNHLYFYWYRQILGQKVEFLVSFYNNEISEKSEIFDDQFSVERPDGSNFTLKIRSTKLEDSAMYFCASSPPDRGSYEQYFGPGTRLTVT.

The chain uses TRBV14 and TRBJ2-1, with 9 bases lining up with TRBD2. The CDR3 covers 13 residues. Trimming removed 8 bases from V and 4 bases from J; junction bases left unmatched: 3. Germline CDR1 reads SGHDN; CDR2 reads FVKESK. For the CDR3, the DNA is TGTGCCAGCGGGACTAGCTATTACAATGAGCAGTTCTTC. This encodes CASGTSYYNEQFF.

The chain employs TRBV5-6 and TRBJ2-7, with 10 bases identical to TRBD1. This CDR3 is 14 amino acids long. Trimming removed 7 bases from V and 5 bases from J; junction bases left unmatched: 9. The germline V gene has CDR1 SGHDT and CDR2 YYEEEE. DNA for the CDR3: TGTGCCAGCTCTCCCCGACAGGGGGCAAACGAGCAGTACTTC. Amino acids: CASSPRQGANEQYF.

This rearrangement joins TRBV19 to TRBJ2-7, with TRBD2 identical over 13 bases. Looked up from germline, CDR1 is LNHDA and CDR2 is SQIVND (reference sequence). Unmatched junction bases numbered 6, after V lost 5 bases and J lost 5 bases. The CDR3 is 15 residues long. The CDR3 protein is CASSPRLAGGNEQYF. CDR3 bases: TGTGCCAGTAGTCCGCGACTAGCGGGAGGAAACGAGCAGTACTTC.

The J gene is TRBJ2-7, the V gene TRBV28, with D maybe TRBD2 (6 bases). Germline CDR1 is MDHEN and CDR2 is SYDVKM. This CDR3 has 16 residues. The V end lost 2 bases, the J end lost 7 bases, and 21 bases lay between the germline ends. CDR3 amino acids: CASSLGAGPRGEEQYF. As DNA, the CDR3 is TGTGCCAGCAGTTTAGGCGCGGGCCCCCGCGGGGAAGAGCAGTACTTC.

This clone was observed a single time. The chain is built from TRBV27 and TRBJ1-2; the D is unclear. Trimming took off 6 bases at V and 4 bases at J, with 12 bases between the two ends. The CDR3 contains 13 residues. CDR1 is MNHEY, CDR2 SMNVEV, per germline (reference sequence). The CDR3 coding sequence is TGTGCCAGCAGACGAACAGCAACCTATGGCTACACCTTC. Translation: CASRRTATYGYTF.

Details on this clone: Other DNA sequences in the sample encode the same CDR3. The chain recombines TRBV6-1 with TRBJ2-3; 11 positions match TRBD2. The germline V gene encodes CDR1 MNHNS and CDR2 SASEGT. Unmatched junction bases numbered 2, after V lost 4 bases and J lost 2 bases. The CDR3 contains 15 residues. CDR3 in DNA: TGTGCCAGCAGTGTACTAGCGGGAGTCACAGATACGCAGTATTTT. Its protein is CASSVLAGVTDTQYF.

CDR3 DNA: TGCGCCAGCATTTGGGGCCCGGGAGAAGGTTCCTACAATGAGCAGTTCTTC. This encodes CASIWGPGEGSYNEQFF. This chain links TRBV5-1 with TRBJ2-1, with D tentatively TRBD2 (6 bases). The germline V and J ends were trimmed by 6 bases and 1 base, with 20 bases remaining between them. Germline lookup yields CDR1 SGHRS and CDR2 YFSETQ. This CDR3 has 17 residues.

Concerning this clone: Mismatch with germline at one junction end may stem from a read error. This chain links TRBV29-1 with TRBJ2-1; D is unresolved. This CDR3 has 10 amino acids. The germline gives CDR1 SQVTM, CDR2 ANQGSEA. The CDR3 DNA follows: TGCAGCGTTACGTTCAATCAGCAGTTCTTC. Translating gives CSVTFNQQFF.

This clone was seen a few times. The CDR3 sequence is CASSLAIGQAFF. The CDR3, as DNA: TGTGCCAGCAGCTTAGCGATAGGGCAAGCTTTCTTT. The chain uses TRBV7-9 and TRBJ1-1; D gene ambiguous. Trimming left V 0 bases short and J 9 bases short, with 8 bases between. Germline V lookup: CDR1 SEHNR, CDR2 FQNEAQ (reference sequence). This CDR3 contains 12 residues.